This T cell receptor (beta chain) stems from a study of shared clonotypes between healthy human individuals. The CDR3 is made up of 13 amino acids. The V gene's germline CDR1 is MGHDK and CDR2 SYGVNS. V was cut by 0 bases and J by 11 bases, with 13 bases left in between. Produced via immunoSEQ multiplex PCR; TCRdb's table is partial and in-frame only. The table includes around 600,000 clones, approximately 96% detected once. It was CD45RO-negative cells, positively selected for CCR7, that made up naive CD8 cells, with terminally differentiated effector memory CD45RA+ cells excluded. The V call is TRBV25-1, the J call TRBJ1-1; D not certain. The receptor comes from a woman aged 30 to 39 in good health. The source material was naive CD8+ T cells sorted from blood. The CDR3 DNA reads as TGTGCCAGCAGTGAATACGACTCTGTTTTGGCTTTCTTT. This sequence encodes CASSEYDSVLAFF.